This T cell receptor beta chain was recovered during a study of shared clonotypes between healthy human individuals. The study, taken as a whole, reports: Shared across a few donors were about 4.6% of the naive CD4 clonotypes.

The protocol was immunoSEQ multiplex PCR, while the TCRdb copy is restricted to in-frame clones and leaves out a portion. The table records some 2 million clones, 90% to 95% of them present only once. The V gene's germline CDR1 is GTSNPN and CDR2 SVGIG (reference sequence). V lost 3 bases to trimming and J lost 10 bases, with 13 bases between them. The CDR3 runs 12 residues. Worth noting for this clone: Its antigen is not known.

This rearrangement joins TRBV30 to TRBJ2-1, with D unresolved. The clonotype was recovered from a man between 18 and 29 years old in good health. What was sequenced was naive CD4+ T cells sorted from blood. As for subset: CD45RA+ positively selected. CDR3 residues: CAWRGEGSEQFF. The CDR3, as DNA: TGTGCCTGGAGAGGCGAAGGGTCGGAGCAGTTCTTC.